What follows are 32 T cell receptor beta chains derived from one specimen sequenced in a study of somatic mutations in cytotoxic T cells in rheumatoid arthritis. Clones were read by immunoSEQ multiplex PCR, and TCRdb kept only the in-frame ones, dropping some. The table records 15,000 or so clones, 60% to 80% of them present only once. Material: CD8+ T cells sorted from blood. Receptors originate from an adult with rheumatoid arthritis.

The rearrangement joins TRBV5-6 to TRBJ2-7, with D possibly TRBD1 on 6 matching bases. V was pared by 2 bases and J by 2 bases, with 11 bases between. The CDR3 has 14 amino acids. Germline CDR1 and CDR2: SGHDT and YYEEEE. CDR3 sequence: CASSFGQGTYEQYF. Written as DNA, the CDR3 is TGTGCCAGCAGCTTCGGCCAGGGGACCTACGAGCAGTACTTC.

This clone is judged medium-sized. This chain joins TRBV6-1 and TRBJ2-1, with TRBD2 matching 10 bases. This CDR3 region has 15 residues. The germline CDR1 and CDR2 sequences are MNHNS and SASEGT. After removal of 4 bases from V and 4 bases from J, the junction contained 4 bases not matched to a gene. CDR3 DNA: TGTGCCAGCAGTGTCTTAGCGGGGGGTTACAATGAGCAGTTCTTC. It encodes CASSVLAGGYNEQFF.

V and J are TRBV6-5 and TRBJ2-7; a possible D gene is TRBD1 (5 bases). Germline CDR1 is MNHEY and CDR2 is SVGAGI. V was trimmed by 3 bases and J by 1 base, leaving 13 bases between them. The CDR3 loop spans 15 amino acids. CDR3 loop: CASSYSGSPSYEQYF. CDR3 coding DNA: TGTGCCAGCAGTTATTCAGGGTCACCGTCCTACGAGCAGTACTTC.

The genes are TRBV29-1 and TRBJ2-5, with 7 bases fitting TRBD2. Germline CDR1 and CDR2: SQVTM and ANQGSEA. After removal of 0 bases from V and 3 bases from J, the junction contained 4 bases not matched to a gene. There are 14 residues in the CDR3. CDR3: CSVEEARGEETQYF. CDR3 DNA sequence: TGCAGCGTTGAAGAGGCTCGGGGGGAAGAGACCCAGTACTTC.

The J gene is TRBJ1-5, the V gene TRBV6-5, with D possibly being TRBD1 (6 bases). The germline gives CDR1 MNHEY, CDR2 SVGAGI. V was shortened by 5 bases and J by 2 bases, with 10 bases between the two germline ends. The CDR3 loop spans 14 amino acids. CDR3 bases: TGTGCCAGCAGTGTGGACAGAGGCAATCAGCCCCAGCATTTT. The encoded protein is CASSVDRGNQPQHF.

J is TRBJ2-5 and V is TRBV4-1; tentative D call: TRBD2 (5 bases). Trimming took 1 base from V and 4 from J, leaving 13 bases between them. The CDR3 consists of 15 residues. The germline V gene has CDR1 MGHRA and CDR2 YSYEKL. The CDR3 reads CASSQGGTSRETQYF. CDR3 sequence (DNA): TGCGCCAGCAGCCAAGGGGGTACTAGTCGAGAGACCCAGTACTTC.

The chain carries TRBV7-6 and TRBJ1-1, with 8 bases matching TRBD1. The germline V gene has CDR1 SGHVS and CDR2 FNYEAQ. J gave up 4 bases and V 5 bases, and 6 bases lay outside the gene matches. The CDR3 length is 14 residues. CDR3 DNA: TGTGCCAGCAGCCCCGGACAGGGAGGCACTGAAGCTTTCTTT. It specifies CASSPGQGGTEAFF.

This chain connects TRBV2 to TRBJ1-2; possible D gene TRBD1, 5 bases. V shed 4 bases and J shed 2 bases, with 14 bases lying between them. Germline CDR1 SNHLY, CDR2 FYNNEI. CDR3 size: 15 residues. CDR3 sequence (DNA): TGTGCCAGCAGTGTCGAGGGGACTGTCAACTATGGCTACACCTTC. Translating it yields CASSVEGTVNYGYTF.

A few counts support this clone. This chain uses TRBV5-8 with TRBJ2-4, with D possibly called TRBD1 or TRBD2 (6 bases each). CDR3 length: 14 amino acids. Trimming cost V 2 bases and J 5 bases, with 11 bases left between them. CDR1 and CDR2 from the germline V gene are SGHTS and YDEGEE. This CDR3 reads CASSFGGQQNIQYF. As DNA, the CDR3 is TGTGCCAGCAGCTTTGGGGGGCAGCAAAACATTCAGTACTTC.

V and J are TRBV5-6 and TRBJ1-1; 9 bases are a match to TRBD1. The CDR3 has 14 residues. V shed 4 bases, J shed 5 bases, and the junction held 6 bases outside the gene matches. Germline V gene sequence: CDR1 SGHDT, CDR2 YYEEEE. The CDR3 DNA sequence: TGTGCCAGCAGCGGACAGGGGCCAGGGACTGAAGCTTTCTTT. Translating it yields CASSGQGPGTEAFF. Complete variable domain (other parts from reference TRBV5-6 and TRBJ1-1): DAGVTQSPTHLIKTRGQQVTLRCSPKSGHDTVSWYQQALGQGPQFIFQYYEEEERQRGNFPDRFSGHQFPNYSSELNVNALLLGDSALYLCASSGQGPGTEAFFGQGTRLTVV.

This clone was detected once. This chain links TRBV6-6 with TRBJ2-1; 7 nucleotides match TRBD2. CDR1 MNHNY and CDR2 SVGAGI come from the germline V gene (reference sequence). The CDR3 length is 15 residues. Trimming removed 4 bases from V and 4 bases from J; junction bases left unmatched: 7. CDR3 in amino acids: CASSLGASGYNEQFF. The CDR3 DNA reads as TGTGCCAGCAGTTTAGGGGCTAGCGGATACAATGAGCAGTTCTTC.

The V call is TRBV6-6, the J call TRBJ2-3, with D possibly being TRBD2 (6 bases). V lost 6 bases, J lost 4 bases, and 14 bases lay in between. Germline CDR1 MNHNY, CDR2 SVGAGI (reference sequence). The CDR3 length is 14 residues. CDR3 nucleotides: TGTGCCAGCAGACAAACGGGGGTCCCAGATACGCAGTATTTT. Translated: CASRQTGVPDTQYF.

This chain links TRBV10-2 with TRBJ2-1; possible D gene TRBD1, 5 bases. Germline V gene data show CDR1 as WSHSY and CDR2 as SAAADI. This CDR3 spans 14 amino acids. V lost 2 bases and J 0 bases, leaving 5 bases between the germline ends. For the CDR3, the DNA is TGCGCCAGCAGTGAGACAGGCTCCTACAATGAGCAGTTCTTC. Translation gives CASSETGSYNEQFF.

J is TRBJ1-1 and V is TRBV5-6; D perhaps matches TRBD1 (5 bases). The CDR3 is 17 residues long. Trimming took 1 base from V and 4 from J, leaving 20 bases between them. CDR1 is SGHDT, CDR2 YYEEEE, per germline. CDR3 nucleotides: TGTGCCAGCAGCTTGTGGGGTCAGGGAACGTTGGGCACTGAAGCTTTCTTT. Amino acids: CASSLWGQGTLGTEAFF. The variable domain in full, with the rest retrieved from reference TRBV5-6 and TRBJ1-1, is DAGVTQSPTHLIKTRGQQVTLRCSPKSGHDTVSWYQQALGQGPQFIFQYYEEEERQRGNFPDRFSGHQFPNYSSELNVNALLLGDSALYLCASSLWGQGTLGTEAFFGQGTRLTVV.

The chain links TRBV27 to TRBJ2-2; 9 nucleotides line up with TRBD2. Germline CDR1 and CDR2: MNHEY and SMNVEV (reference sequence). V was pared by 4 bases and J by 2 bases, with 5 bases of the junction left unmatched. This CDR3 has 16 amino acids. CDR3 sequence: CASSWGGGGNTGELFF. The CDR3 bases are TGTGCCAGCAGTTGGGGCGGGGGGGGAAACACCGGGGAGCTGTTTTTT.

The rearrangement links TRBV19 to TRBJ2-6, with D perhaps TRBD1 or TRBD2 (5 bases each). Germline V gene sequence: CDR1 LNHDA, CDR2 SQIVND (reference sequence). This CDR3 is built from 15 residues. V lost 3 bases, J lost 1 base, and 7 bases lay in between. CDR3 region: CASSMGDSGANVLTF. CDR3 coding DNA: TGTGCCAGTAGTATGGGGGATTCTGGGGCCAACGTCCTGACTTTC.

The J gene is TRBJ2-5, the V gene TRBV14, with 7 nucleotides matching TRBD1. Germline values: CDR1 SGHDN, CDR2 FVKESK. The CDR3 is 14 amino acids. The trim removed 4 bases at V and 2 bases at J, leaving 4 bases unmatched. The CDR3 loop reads CASSRWDSQETQYF. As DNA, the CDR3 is TGTGCCAGCAGCCGATGGGACAGTCAAGAGACCCAGTACTTC.

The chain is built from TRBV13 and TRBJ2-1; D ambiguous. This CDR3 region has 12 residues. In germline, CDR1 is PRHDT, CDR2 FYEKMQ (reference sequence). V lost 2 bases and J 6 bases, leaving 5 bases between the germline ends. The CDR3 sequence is CASSLSGNEQFF. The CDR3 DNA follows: TGTGCCAGCAGCTTATCCGGCAATGAGCAGTTCTTC.

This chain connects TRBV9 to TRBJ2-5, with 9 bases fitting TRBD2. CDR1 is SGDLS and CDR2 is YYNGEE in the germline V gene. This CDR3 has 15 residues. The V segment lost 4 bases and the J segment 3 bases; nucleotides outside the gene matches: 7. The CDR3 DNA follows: TGTGCCAGCAGCCTAGGCGGGGGGGCCAAAGAGACCCAGTACTTC. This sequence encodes CASSLGGGAKETQYF.

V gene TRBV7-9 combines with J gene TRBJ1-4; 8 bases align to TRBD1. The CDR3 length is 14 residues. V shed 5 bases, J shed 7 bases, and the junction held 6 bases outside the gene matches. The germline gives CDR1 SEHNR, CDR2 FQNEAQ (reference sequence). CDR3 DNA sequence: TGTGCCAGCAGCCGGACAGGGAGCGGTGAAAAACTGTTTTTT. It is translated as CASSRTGSGEKLFF. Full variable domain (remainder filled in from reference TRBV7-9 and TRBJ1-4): DTGVSQNPRHKITKRGQNVTFRCDPISEHNRLYWYRQTLGQGPEFLTYFQNEAQLEKSRLLSDRFSAERPKGSFSTLEIQRTEQGDSAMYLCASSRTGSGEKLFFGSGTQLSVL.

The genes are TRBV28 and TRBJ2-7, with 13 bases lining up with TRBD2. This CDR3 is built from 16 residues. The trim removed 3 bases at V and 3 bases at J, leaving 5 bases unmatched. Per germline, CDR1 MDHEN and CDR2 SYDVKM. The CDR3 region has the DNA TGTGCCAGCAGTTTCCGGACTAGCGGGGGCCTCTACGAGCAGTACTTC. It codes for CASSFRTSGGLYEQYF.

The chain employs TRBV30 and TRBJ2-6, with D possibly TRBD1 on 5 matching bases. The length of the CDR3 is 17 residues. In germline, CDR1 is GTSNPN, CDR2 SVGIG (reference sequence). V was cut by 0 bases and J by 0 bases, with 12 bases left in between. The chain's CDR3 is CAWSVSGSSSGANVLTF. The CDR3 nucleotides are TGTGCCTGGAGTGTATCAGGGTCAAGCTCTGGGGCCAACGTCCTGACTTTC.

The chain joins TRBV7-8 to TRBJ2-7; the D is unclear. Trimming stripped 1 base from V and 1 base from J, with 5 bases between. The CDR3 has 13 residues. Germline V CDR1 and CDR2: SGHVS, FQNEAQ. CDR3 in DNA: TGTGCCAGCAGCTTAGACAGATCCTACGAGCAGTACGTC. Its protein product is CASSLDRSYEQYV.

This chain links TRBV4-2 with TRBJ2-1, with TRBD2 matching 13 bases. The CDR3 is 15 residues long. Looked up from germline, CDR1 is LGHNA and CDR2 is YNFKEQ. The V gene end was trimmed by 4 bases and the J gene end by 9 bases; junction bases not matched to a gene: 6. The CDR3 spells CASSPTSGGAVEQFF. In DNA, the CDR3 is TGTGCCAGCAGCCCCACTAGCGGGGGGGCCGTTGAGCAGTTCTTC.

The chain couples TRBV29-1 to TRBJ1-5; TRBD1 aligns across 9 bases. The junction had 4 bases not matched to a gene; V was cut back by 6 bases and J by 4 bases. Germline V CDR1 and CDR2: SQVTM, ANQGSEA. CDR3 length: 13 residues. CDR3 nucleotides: TGCAGCGTGGCACAGGGGGCGAATCAGCCCCAGCATTTT. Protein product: CSVAQGANQPQHF.

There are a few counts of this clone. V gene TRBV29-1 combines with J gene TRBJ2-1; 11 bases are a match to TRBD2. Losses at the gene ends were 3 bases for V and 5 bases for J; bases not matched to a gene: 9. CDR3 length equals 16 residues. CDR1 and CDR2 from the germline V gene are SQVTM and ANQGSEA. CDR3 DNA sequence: TGCAGCGTTGAGGGTTTAGGGACTAGCGGCGACAATGAGCAGTTCTTC. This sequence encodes CSVEGLGTSGDNEQFF.

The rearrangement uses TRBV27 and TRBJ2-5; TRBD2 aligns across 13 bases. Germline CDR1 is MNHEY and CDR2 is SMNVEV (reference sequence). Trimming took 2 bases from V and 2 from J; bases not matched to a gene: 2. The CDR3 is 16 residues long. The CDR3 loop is CASSLGGLAGQETQYF. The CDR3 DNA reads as TGTGCCAGCAGTTTAGGGGGACTAGCGGGACAAGAGACCCAGTACTTC.

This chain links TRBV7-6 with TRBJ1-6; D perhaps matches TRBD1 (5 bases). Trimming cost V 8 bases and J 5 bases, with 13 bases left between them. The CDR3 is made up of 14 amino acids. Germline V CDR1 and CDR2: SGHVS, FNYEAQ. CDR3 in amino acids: CASRPAGNNSPLHF. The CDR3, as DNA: TGTGCCAGCCGCCCGGCAGGGAATAATTCACCCCTCCACTTT.

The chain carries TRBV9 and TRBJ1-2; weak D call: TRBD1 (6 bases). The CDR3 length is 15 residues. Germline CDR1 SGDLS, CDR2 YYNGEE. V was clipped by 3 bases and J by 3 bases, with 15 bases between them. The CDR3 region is CASSGRGVKDYGYTF. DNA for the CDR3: TGTGCCAGCAGCGGGAGGGGGGTAAAGGACTATGGCTACACCTTC.

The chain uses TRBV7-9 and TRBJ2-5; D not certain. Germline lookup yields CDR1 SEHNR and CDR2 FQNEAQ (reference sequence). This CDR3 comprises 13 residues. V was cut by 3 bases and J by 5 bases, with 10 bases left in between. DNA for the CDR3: TGTGCCAGCAGCTTCCGGGTCCCGGAGACCCAGTACTTC. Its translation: CASSFRVPETQYF. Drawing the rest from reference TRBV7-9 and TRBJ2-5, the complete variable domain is DTGVSQNPRHKITKRGQNVTFRCDPISEHNRLYWYRQTLGQGPEFLTYFQNEAQLEKSRLLSDRFSAERPKGSFSTLEIQRTEQGDSAMYLCASSFRVPETQYFGPGTRLLVL.

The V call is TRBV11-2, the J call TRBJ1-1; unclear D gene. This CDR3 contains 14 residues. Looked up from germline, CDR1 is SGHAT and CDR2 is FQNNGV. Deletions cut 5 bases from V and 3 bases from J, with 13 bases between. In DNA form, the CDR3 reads TGTGCCAGCAGCCCAACCCAGGCCCACACTGAAGCTTTCTTT. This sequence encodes CASSPTQAHTEAFF. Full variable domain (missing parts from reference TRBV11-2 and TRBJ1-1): EAGVAQSPRYKIIEKRQSVAFWCNPISGHATLYWYQQILGQGPKLLIQFQNNGVVDDSQLPKDRFSAERLKGVDSTLKIQPAKLEDSAVYLCASSPTQAHTEAFFGQGTRLTVV.

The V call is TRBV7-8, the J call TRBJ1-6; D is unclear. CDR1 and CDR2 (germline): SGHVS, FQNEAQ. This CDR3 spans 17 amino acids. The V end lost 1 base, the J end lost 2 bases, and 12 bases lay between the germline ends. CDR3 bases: TGTGCCAGCAGCTTAGGAGGGATTAGCACCTATAATTCACCCCTCCACTTT. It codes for CASSLGGISTYNSPLHF. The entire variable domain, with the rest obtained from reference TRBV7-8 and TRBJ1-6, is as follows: GAGVSQSPRYKVAKRGQDVALRCDPISGHVSLFWYQQALGQGPEFLTYFQNEAQLDKSGLPSDRFFAERPEGSVSTLKIQRTQQEDSAVYLCASSLGGISTYNSPLHFGNGTRLTVT.